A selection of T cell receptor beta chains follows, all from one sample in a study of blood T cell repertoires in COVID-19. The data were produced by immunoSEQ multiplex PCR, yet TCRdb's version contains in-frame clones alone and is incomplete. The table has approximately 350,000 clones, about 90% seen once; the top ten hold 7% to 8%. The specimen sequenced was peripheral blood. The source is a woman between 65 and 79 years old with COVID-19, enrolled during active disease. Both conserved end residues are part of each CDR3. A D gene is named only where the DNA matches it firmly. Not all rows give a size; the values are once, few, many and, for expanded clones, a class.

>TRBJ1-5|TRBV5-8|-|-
TGTGCCAGCAGCTTGAGGGATGGGGGGGTTTGGCCCCAGCATTTT
CASSLRDGGVWPQHF
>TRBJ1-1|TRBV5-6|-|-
TGTGCCAGCAGCTTGGCTATGGACACTGAAGCTTTCTTT
CASSLAMDTEAFF
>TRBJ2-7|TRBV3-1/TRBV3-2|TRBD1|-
TGTGCCAGCAGCCAAGATTCGGACAGGGCGGGCCTCGACGAGCAGTACTTC
CASSQDSDRAGLDEQYF
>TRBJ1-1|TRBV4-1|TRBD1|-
TGCGCCAGCAGCCAAGGGACAGGGGGCCGCACTGAAGCTTTCTTT
CASSQGTGGRTEAFF
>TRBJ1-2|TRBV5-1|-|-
TGCGCCAGCAGCCCCCTTGGAGGCGTTAATGGCTACACCTTC
CASSPLGGVNGYTF
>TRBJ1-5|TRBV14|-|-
TGTGCCAGCAGCCTATTTCCAGGGCCCCAGCATTTT
CASSLFPGPQHF
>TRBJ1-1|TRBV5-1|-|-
TGCGCCAGCACCACGCGGGGGAACACTGAAGCTTTCTTT
CASTTRGNTEAFF
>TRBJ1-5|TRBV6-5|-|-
TGTGCCAGCAGTACAGGGTGGCGCAATCAGCCCCAGCATTTT
CASSTGWRNQPQHF
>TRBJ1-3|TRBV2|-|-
TGTGCCAGCAGTGAACTCGGAAACACCATATATTTT
CASSELGNTIYF
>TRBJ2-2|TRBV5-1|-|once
TGCGCCAGCAGCTTGGCGGGCACCGGGGAGCTGTTTTTT
CASSLAGTGELFF
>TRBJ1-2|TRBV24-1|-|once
TGTGCCACCAGTGCTACTAACTATGGCTACACCTTC
CATSATNYGYTF
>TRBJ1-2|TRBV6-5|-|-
TGTGCCAGCAGTTACGGAGCCGGCTACACCTTC
CASSYGAGYTF
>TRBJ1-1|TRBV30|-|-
TGTGCCTCCAATATACAGGGGAACACTGAAGCTTTCTTT
CASNIQGNTEAFF
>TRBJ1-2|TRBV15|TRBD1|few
TGTGCCACCAGCAGAGAGGGCGGACAGGCCGTATATGGCTACACCTTC
CATSREGGQAVYGYTF
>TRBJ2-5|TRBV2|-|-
TGTGGATCCGGAAGAGACAGCACAGTCCGAGAGACCCAGTACTTC
CGSGRDSTVRETQYF
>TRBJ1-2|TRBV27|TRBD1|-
TGTGCCAGCAGTCATGGGACAGACTATGGCTACACCTTC
CASSHGTDYGYTF
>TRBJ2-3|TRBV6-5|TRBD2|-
TGTGCCAGCAGTTACGCTAGCGGGGGGCGCACAGATACGCAGTATTTT
CASSYASGGRTDTQYF
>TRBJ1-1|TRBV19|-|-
TGTGCCAGTAGTCCTTCAGGGGAAGGGAACACTGAAGCTTTCTTT
CASSPSGEGNTEAFF
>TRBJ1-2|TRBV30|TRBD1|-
TGTGCCTTAATCGACAGGGGATCTGGCTACACCTTC
CALIDRGSGYTF
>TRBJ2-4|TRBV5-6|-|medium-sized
TGTGCCAGCAGCTTGGATGAGGGAATAGCCAAAAACATTCAGTACTTC
CASSLDEGIAKNIQYF
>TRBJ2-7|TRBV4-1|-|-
TGCGCCAGCAGTTTCGGGGGAGACTACGAGCAGTACTTC
CASSFGGDYEQYF
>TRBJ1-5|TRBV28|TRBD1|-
TGTGCCGGCATCGGGCAGGGGGCAACTCAGCCCCAGCATTTT
CAGIGQGATQPQHF
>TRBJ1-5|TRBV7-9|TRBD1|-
TGTGCCAGCAGCCACCATCGACAGGGGTATAGCAATCAGCCCCAGCATTTT
CASSHHRQGYSNQPQHF
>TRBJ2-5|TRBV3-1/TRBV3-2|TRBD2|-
TGTGCCAGCAGCCAATCGATCGGGAGGATGGAGACCCAGTACTTC
CASSQSIGRMETQYF
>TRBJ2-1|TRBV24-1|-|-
TGTGCCACCAGCGGGGGACAGTTCTATGAGCAGTTCTTC
CATSGGQFYEQFF
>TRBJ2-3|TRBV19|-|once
TGTGCCAGTAGTCAGGCCGTGGATACGCAGTATTTT
CASSQAVDTQYF
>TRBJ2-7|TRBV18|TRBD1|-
TGTGCCAGCTCACCAGGGACAGAAGTTGGGCGGGAGCAGTACTTC
CASSPGTEVGREQYF
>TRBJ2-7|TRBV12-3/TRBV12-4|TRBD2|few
TGTGCCAGCAGGGGGGGGAGCTACGAGCAGTACTTC
CASRGGSYEQYF
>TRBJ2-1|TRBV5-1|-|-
TGCGCCAGCAGCTTGTTGTGGGGGCAGGCCAATGAGCAGTTCTTC
CASSLLWGQANEQFF
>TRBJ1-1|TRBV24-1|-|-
TGTGCCAACTCACAGGGACGGAACACTGAAGCTTTCTTT
CANSQGRNTEAFF
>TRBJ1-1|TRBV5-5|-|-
TGTGCCAGCAGCTTACTAGACTTGGCTTTCTTT
CASSLLDLAFF
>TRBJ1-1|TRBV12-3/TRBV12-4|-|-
TGTGCCAGCAGTCCCTCGGGGTGGATAGCTTTCTTT
CASSPSGWIAFF
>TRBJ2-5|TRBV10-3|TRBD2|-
TGTGCCATAGCGGCGGGGGGAGAGACCCAGTACTTC
CAIAAGGETQYF
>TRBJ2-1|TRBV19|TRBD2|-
TGTGCCAGTAGTCCGGGGGGGGTCCAAAGCTCCTACAATGAGCAGTTCTTC
CASSPGGVQSSYNEQFF
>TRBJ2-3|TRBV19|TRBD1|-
TGTGCCAGTAGTGACAGGGGAGGCACAGATACGCAGTATTTT
CASSDRGGTDTQYF
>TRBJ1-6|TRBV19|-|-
TGTGCCAGTAGTATGTGGACAGATAATTCACCCCTCCACTTT
CASSMWTDNSPLHF
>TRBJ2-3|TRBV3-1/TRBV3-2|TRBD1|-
TGTGCCAGCAGCCAGTCCGGGACAGGGCACAATACGCAGTATTTT
CASSQSGTGHNTQYF
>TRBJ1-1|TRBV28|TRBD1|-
TGTGCCAGCAGTACCACAGGGGGGGGCCTTAACACTGAAGCTTTCTTT
CASSTTGGGLNTEAFF
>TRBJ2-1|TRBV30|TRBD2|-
TGTGCCTGGAGTGGGAGCGGGGGGGCTTCCTACAATGAGCAGTTCTTC
CAWSGSGGASYNEQFF
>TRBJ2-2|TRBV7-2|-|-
TGTGCCAGCAGCCGTCAGGACGGGGAGCTGTTTTTT
CASSRQDGELFF
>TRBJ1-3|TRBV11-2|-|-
TGTGCCAGCAGTCTTACTCTCTCTGGAAACACCATATATTTT
CASSLTLSGNTIYF
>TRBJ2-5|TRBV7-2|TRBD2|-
TGTGCCTCCAAGCGGGGGGGCTTAGAGACCCAGTACTTC
CASKRGGLETQYF
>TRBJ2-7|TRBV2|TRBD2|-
TGTGCCAGCAATCCACTAGCGGGACTAGCGGCCTACGAGCAGTACTTC
CASNPLAGLAAYEQYF
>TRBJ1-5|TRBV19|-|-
TGTGCCAGTAGTCCAAAGGGCGACAGAAGCAATCAGCCCCAGCATTTT
CASSPKGDRSNQPQHF
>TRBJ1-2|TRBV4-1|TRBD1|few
TGCGCCAGCAGCCAAGATGAGCTGGACAGGGGGGACTATGGCTACACCTTC
CASSQDELDRGDYGYTF
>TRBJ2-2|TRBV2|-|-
TGTGCCAGCAGCCACGGGGGATTTGCGAACACCGGGGAGCTGTTTTTT
CASSHGGFANTGELFF
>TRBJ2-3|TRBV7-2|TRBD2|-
TGTGCCAGCAGCCGGACTAGCGGGGGGACCAGAGATACGCAGTATTTT
CASSRTSGGTRDTQYF
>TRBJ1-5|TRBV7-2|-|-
TGTGCCAGCAGCTTAGAAAGGGGAAGCCAGCCCCAGCATTTT
CASSLERGSQPQHF
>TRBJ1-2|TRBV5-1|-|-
TGCGCCAGCAGCTCAAACACTAACTATGGCTACACCTTC
CASSSNTNYGYTF
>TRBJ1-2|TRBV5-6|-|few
TGTGCCAGCAGCTCATTCGACAGGATCCTTGGCTACACCTTC
CASSSFDRILGYTF
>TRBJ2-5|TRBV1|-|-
TGCACCAGCAGCCAAGAGGGTAGCGGGGACGAGACCCAGTACTTC
CTSSQEGSGDETQYF
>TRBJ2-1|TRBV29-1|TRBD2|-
TGCAGCGTTGAAGACGGCCTAGCGGGTTACAATGAGCAGTTCTTC
CSVEDGLAGYNEQFF
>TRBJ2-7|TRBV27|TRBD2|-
TGTGCCAGCAGTCCCGGACTAGCAGGGAGCCCCTACGAGCAGTACTTC
CASSPGLAGSPYEQYF
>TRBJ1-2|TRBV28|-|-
TGTGCCAGCAACAAGAGGACACCGTATGGCTACACCTTC
CASNKRTPYGYTF
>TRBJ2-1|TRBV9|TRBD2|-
TGTGCCAGCAGCGAGGGACTAGCGGGGGCGGTAGGGCAGTTCTTC
CASSEGLAGAVGQFF